The rows below give T cell receptor beta chains drawn from one sample of a study of cytotoxic CD8 clonotypes in ibrutinib-treated CLL. Method: immunoSEQ multiplex PCR; TCRdb's copy keeps in-frame clones and lacks some. The profile shows around 140,000 clones, 70% to 90% of them singletons. The sequencing here drew on PBMCs, taken after 24 months of ibrutinib treatment. The source is a human donor with chronic lymphocytic leukemia. Both conserved end residues are trimmed from each CDR3. Fields, in order: V gene, clone size, J gene, CDR3 protein. Size is omitted from some rows. Given values are once, few, many or a class for expanded clones.

TRBV19	.	TRBJ1-2	ASSTQWTGGDSGGYT
TRBV28	.	TRBJ1-2	ASSSRDRGGYGYT
TRBV19	.	TRBJ1-3	ASRSGGTNSGNTIY
TRBV4-1	.	TRBJ2-2	ASSLREGTQGSGELF
TRBV21-1	.	TRBJ2-7	ASSKIQGARGFYEQY
TRBV2	.	TRBJ2-5	ASSDDRYQETQY
TRBV18	.	TRBJ2-5	ASSPAGIGLGETQY
TRBV7-2	.	TRBJ1-6	ASSISGTGVGNSPLH
TRBV6-4	.	TRBJ1-2	ASSVSAGRYGYT
TRBV19	.	TRBJ1-2	ASSIQGRLVDT
TRBV11-3	.	TRBJ2-3	ASSLEGQGTDTQY
TRBV5-4	.	TRBJ2-5	ASSLQGGGRQETQY
TRBV28	.	TRBJ1-1	ASSTQSVFTEAF
TRBV6-5	.	TRBJ2-7	ASSSYRPYEQY
TRBV7-8	.	TRBJ2-3	ASSSGWGQGAGNTQY
TRBV27	once	TRBJ2-7	ASSLATGQGTSQY
TRBV18	.	TRBJ1-1	ASSPTSSTEAF
TRBV7-9	.	TRBJ2-1	ASSLVANEQF
TRBV5-6	.	TRBJ2-7	ASIKGKGPYEQY
TRBV7-2	.	TRBJ2-4	ASSSLGPTQIGAKNIQY
TRBV5-4	once	TRBJ2-7	ASSLRDRSYEQY
TRBV5-1	.	TRBJ2-7	ASSLENVYEQY
TRBV7-2	.	TRBJ2-7	ASSFQGGPSYEQY
TRBV7-2	.	TRBJ2-3	ASSFLSAGGRSDTQY
TRBV6-5	.	TRBJ2-7	ASKGGAGNEQY